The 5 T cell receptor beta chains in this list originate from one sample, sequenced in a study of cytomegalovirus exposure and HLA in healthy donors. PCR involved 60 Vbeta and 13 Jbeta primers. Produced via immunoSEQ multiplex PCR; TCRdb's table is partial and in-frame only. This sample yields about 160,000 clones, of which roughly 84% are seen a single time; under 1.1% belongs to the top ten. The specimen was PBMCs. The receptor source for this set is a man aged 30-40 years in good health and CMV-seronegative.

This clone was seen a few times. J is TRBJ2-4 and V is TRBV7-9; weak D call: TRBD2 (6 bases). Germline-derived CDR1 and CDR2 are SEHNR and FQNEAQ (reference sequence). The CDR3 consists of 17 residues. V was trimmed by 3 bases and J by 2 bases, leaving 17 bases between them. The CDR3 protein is CASSFPPFGGTKNIQYF. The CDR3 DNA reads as TGTGCCAGCAGCTTCCCGCCCTTTGGAGGGACCAAAAACATTCAGTACTTC.

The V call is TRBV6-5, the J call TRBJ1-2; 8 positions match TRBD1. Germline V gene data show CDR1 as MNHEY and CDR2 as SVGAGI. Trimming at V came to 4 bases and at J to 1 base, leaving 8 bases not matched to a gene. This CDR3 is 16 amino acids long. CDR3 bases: TGTGCCAGCAGTTTCTGGCAGGGGGCCATTAACTATGGCTACACCTTC. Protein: CASSFWQGAINYGYTF.

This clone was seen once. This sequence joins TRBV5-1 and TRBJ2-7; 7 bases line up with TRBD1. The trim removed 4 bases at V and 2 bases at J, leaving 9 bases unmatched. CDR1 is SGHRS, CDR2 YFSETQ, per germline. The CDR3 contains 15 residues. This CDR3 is CASSVQGPTTYEQYF. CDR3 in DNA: TGCGCCAGCAGCGTACAGGGGCCGACTACCTACGAGCAGTACTTC. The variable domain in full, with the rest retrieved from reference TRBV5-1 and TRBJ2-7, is KAGVTQTPRYLIKTRGQQVTLSCSPISGHRSVSWYQQTPGQGLQFLFEYFSETQRNKGNFPGRFSGRQFSNSRSEMNVSTLELGDSALYLCASSVQGPTTYEQYFGPGTRLTVT.

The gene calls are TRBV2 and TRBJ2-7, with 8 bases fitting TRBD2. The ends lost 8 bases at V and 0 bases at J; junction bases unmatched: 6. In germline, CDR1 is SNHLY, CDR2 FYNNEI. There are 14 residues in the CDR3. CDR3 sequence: CASQGGGSSYEQYF. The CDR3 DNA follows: TGTGCCAGCCAGGGCGGGGGGTCCTCCTACGAGCAGTACTTC.

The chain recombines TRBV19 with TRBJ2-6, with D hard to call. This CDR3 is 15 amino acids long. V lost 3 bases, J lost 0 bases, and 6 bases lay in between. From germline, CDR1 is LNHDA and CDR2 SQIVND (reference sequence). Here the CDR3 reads CASSMMSSGANVLTF. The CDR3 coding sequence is TGTGCCAGTAGTATGATGAGCTCTGGGGCCAACGTCCTGACTTTC.